These 26 T cell receptor beta chains were sequenced from one sample in a study of cytomegalovirus exposure and HLA in healthy donors. PCR was performed using 60 Vbeta and 13 Jbeta primers. Profiling relied on immunoSEQ multiplex PCR, and the TCRdb table lists in-frame clones only, not all of them. The sample has roughly 100,000 clones, less than 85% seen once. The sample consisted of PBMCs. Receptors were obtained from a man aged 40-55 years in good health and CMV-seronegative.

The chain links TRBV5-1 to TRBJ2-6, with D possibly TRBD2 on 5 matching bases. The CDR3 covers 17 residues. Germline loops: CDR1 SGHRS, CDR2 YFSETQ. Trimming pared 0 bases from V and 1 base from J, leaving 11 bases between. The CDR3 nucleotides are TGCGCCAGCAGCTTGGTGCTGCCGGGGTCTGGGGCCAACGTCCTGACTTTC. This sequence encodes CASSLVLPGSGANVLTF.

This clone was found once. The chain has TRBV11-2 and TRBJ1-1; D not certain. The germline CDR1 and CDR2 sequences are SGHAT and FQNNGV. Trimming pared 5 bases from V and 2 bases from J, leaving 12 bases between. The CDR3 contains 14 residues. The CDR3 loop is CASSVRAANTEAFF. CDR3 DNA sequence: TGTGCCAGCAGCGTTAGAGCCGCCAACACTGAAGCTTTCTTT.

This clone was seen a few times. The chain uses TRBV5-6 and TRBJ1-3, with TRBD1 matching 10 bases. Germline V gene sequence: CDR1 SGHDT, CDR2 YYEEEE. The CDR3 covers 17 residues. After removal of 4 bases from V and 3 bases from J, the junction contained 10 bases not matched to a gene. CDR3 sequence (DNA): TGTGCCAGCAGCGGGGGGACAGGGGCCGCGTATGGAAACACCATATATTTT. It is translated as CASSGGTGAAYGNTIYF.

The chain employs TRBV5-4 and TRBJ2-1; D is ambiguous. The CDR3 covers 14 residues. Trimming pared 7 bases from V and 0 bases from J, leaving 11 bases between. CDR1 SGHNT and CDR2 YYREEE come from the germline V gene (reference sequence). The DNA of the CDR3 is TGTGCCAGCTCCCTTGCCGGCTCCTACAATGAGCAGTTCTTC. Translation gives CASSLAGSYNEQFF.

The V and J genes are TRBV27 and TRBJ1-2; 10 nucleotides agree with TRBD1. Germline values: CDR1 MNHEY, CDR2 SMNVEV (reference sequence). CDR3 length: 21 residues. J lost 5 bases, V lost 0 bases, and 21 bases had no gene match. Here the CDR3 DNA reads TGTGCCAGCAGTTTATCGATTGATGTCGGGTCTAGGACAGGGGGAACTTATGGCTACACCTTC. This translates into CASSLSIDVGSRTGGTYGYTF.

The chain uses TRBV9 and TRBJ2-7; D gene unclear. Per the germline V gene, CDR1 is SGDLS and CDR2 is YYNGEE. The V gene lost 4 bases and the J gene lost 0 bases, with 11 bases spanning the gap. This CDR3 has 14 amino acids. This chain's CDR3 is CASSPVVPSYEQYF. CDR3 bases: TGTGCCAGCAGCCCAGTGGTCCCCTCCTACGAGCAGTACTTC.

V and J are TRBV20-1 and TRBJ2-5; D not certain. The end of the DNA fits TRBJ2-7 better, so the J call may be wrong. CDR1 is DFQATT and CDR2 is SNEGSKA in the germline V gene (reference sequence). This CDR3 is built from 10 residues. The CDR3 loop is CSASNHEQYF. The CDR3 nucleotides read TGCAGTGCTAGTAACCACGAGCAGTACTTC.

The chain recombines TRBV7-9 with TRBJ1-6, with 7 bases aligning to TRBD1. After removal of 5 bases from V and 7 bases from J, the junction contained 11 bases not matched to a gene. The CDR3 spans 16 residues. Germline CDR1 reads SEHNR; CDR2 reads FQNEAQ (reference sequence). CDR3 sequence: CASSSRDSSFNSPLHF. Here the CDR3 DNA reads TGTGCCAGCAGCAGTCGGGACAGCAGTTTCAATTCACCCCTCCACTTT. Together with reference TRBV7-9 and TRBJ1-6, the CDR3 gives the full variable domain: DTGVSQNPRHKITKRGQNVTFRCDPISEHNRLYWYRQTLGQGPEFLTYFQNEAQLEKSRLLSDRFSAERPKGSFSTLEIQRTEQGDSAMYLCASSSRDSSFNSPLHFGNGTRLTVT.

This clone was found once. The chain employs TRBV7-3 and TRBJ2-1, with 8 positions matching TRBD2. V was clipped by 4 bases and J by 8 bases; unmatched bases: 13. This CDR3 region has 16 residues. Germline V CDR1 and CDR2: SGHTA, FQGTGA. As DNA, the CDR3 is TGTGCCAGCAGCTCTCCTGGGACTAGTCCCGGCGATGAGCAGTTCTTC. Amino acid sequence: CASSSPGTSPGDEQFF.

The chain employs TRBV5-6 and TRBJ2-5; D call uncertain. The CDR3 contains 15 residues. V lost 2 bases and J 2 bases, leaving 13 bases between the germline ends. Germline V gene sequence: CDR1 SGHDT, CDR2 YYEEEE. As DNA, the CDR3 is TGTGCCAGCAGCTTACTGACTGGTCGACAAGAGACCCAGTACTTC. This gives the protein CASSLLTGRQETQYF.

Turning to this clone: The same CDR3 arises from other DNA sequences in this sample as well. V is TRBV5-1 and J is TRBJ2-7; 9 bases are shared with TRBD1. The CDR3 sequence is 14 residues long. V lost 3 bases to trimming and J lost 4 bases; unmatched junction nucleotides: 5. Germline V gene sequence: CDR1 SGHRS, CDR2 YFSETQ. In DNA form, the CDR3 reads TGCGCCAGCAGCTGGGGACAGGGACCGTACGAGCAGTACTTC. Its translation: CASSWGQGPYEQYF.

The genes are TRBV6-5 and TRBJ1-2; 9 bases align to TRBD1. The CDR3 runs 13 residues. V was pared by 6 bases and J by 6 bases, with 5 bases of the junction left unmatched. Germline loops: CDR1 MNHEY, CDR2 SVGAGI. The CDR3 coding sequence is TGTGCCAGCAGGTGGGGACAGGGAAATGGCTACACCTTC. Its protein product is CASRWGQGNGYTF.

The chain is built from TRBV30 and TRBJ2-5; TRBD2 might be the D (6 bases). V lost 0 bases, J lost 13 bases, and 15 bases lay in between. This CDR3 region has 12 residues. Germline-derived CDR1 and CDR2 are GTSNPN and SVGIG (reference sequence). The CDR3 sequence: CAWSVGPPGVYF. DNA of the CDR3: TGTGCCTGGAGTGTAGGTCCCCCGGGGGTGTACTTC.

This rearrangement joins TRBV29-1 to TRBJ2-3; TRBD1 might be the D (5 bases). Germline CDR1 SQVTM, CDR2 ANQGSEA. The length of the CDR3 is 13 residues. Trimming stripped 2 bases from V and 3 bases from J, with 9 bases between. The CDR3 here is CSVELSGTDTQYF. The CDR3, as DNA: TGCAGCGTTGAATTGTCAGGGACAGATACGCAGTATTTT.

The rearrangement links TRBV18 to TRBJ1-1; D unclear. The ends were cut back, 2 bases at V and 1 base at J, with 5 bases in the middle. This CDR3 spans 13 amino acids. Germline CDR1 KGHSH, CDR2 LQKENI. CDR3 amino acids: CASSPGQNTEAFF. In DNA, the CDR3 is TGTGCCAGCTCACCAGGGCAGAACACTGAAGCTTTCTTT.

This clone has a handful of counts. V usage is TRBV5-1 and J usage is TRBJ1-4, with 7 nucleotides matching TRBD1. This CDR3 comprises 15 residues. Looked up from germline, CDR1 is SGHRS and CDR2 is YFSETQ. V lost 5 bases to trimming and J lost 7 bases; unmatched junction nucleotides: 11. The CDR3 protein is CASRRTGDWTEKLFF. In DNA, the CDR3 is TGCGCCAGCAGGAGGACAGGTGATTGGACTGAAAAACTGTTTTTT.

This chain links TRBV9 with TRBJ2-7, with 9 bases lining up with TRBD1. The CDR3 sequence is 15 residues long. V trimming: 4 bases; J trimming: 4 bases; junction bases outside the gene matches: 9. Per germline, CDR1 SGDLS and CDR2 YYNGEE. The CDR3 DNA follows: TGTGCCAGCAGCCCAAGCCCGGGACAGGGTTACGAGCAGTACTTC. It specifies CASSPSPGQGYEQYF.

The chain links TRBV9 to TRBJ2-1; 8 nucleotides agree with TRBD1. The germline gives CDR1 SGDLS, CDR2 YYNGEE. V lost 4 bases to trimming and J lost 5 bases; unmatched junction nucleotides: 11. The CDR3 has 16 amino acids. The CDR3 region is CASSPATGENHNEQFF. CDR3 coding DNA: TGTGCCAGCAGCCCGGCGACAGGGGAGAACCACAATGAGCAGTTCTTC.

This clone was observed a few times. The chain joins TRBV15 to TRBJ1-1, with a tentative D call TRBD1 (6 bases). Germline V lookup: CDR1 LNHNV, CDR2 YYDKDF (reference sequence). This CDR3 has 16 residues. V shed 8 bases and J shed 4 bases, with 23 bases lying between them. CDR3 in amino acids: CATDKAIDRLPTEAFF. The DNA for the CDR3 is TGTGCCACCGACAAAGCAATTGACAGGCTCCCCACTGAAGCTTTCTTT.

J is TRBJ1-2 and V is TRBV27; 7 positions match TRBD1. This CDR3 region has 14 residues. Germline values: CDR1 MNHEY, CDR2 SMNVEV (reference sequence). V lost 6 bases, J lost 8 bases, and 12 bases stayed unmatched. For the CDR3, the DNA is TGTGCCAGCAGCCCCCACCGAGGGGGCTTAGGCTACACCTTC. It is translated as CASSPHRGGLGYTF.

V gene TRBV15 combines with J gene TRBJ2-4; D possibly corresponds to TRBD1 (6 bases). The CDR3 consists of 20 residues. The germline V and J ends were trimmed by 5 bases and 2 bases, with 28 bases remaining between them. CDR1 LNHNV and CDR2 YYDKDF come from the germline V gene (reference sequence). CDR3 region: CATSGLKQGLGFETKNIQYF. The CDR3 bases are TGTGCCACCAGCGGGCTCAAACAGGGTTTAGGGTTTGAAACCAAAAACATTCAGTACTTC.

V and J are TRBV18 and TRBJ1-2, with no clear D. This CDR3 has 15 residues. V gave up 6 bases and J gave up 7 bases, with 21 bases separating them. Germline lookup yields CDR1 KGHSH and CDR2 LQKENI. CDR3 protein: CASSHELGIVSGYTF. The CDR3 region has the DNA TGTGCCAGCTCCCACGAACTAGGAATTGTGAGTGGCTACACCTTC.

Remarks on this clone: The germline gene is not matched at one end of the junction; a read error may be the cause. The rearrangement uses TRBV7-9 and TRBJ2-2; the D gene is possibly TRBD1 (6 bases). The CDR3 covers 13 residues. Germline V gives CDR1 SEHNR, CDR2 FQNEAQ (reference sequence). In nucleotides, the CDR3 is TGTGCCAGCAGGTTAGGGGACACCGGGGAACTGTTTTTT. As protein: CASRLGDTGELFF.

This chain uses TRBV28 with TRBJ1-5; possibly TRBD1 for D (6 bases). This CDR3 has 15 residues. The germline gives CDR1 MDHEN, CDR2 SYDVKM. Between the trimmed V and J ends, which lost 2 bases and 1 base, there was a span of 9 bases. Here the CDR3 DNA reads TGTGCCAGCAGTTTACAACAGGGCAGCAATCAGCCCCAGCATTTT. Protein: CASSLQQGSNQPQHF.

The chain couples TRBV7-8 to TRBJ2-7; TRBD2 is a possible D gene (6 bases). Looked up from germline, CDR1 is SGHVS and CDR2 is FQNEAQ. There are 13 residues in the CDR3. Trimming removed 1 base from V and 6 bases from J, with 10 bases in between. Here the CDR3 reads CASSLELAGEQYF. CDR3 DNA: TGTGCCAGCAGCTTAGAACTAGCAGGCGAGCAGTACTTC.

The rearrangement links TRBV7-3 to TRBJ2-2; D gene ambiguous. CDR1 and CDR2 (germline): SGHTA, FQGTGA. V was clipped by 2 bases and J by 6 bases, with 7 bases between them. CDR3 length: 13 amino acids. For the CDR3, the DNA is TGTGCCAGCAGCTTAGTAGAGGCCGGGGAGCTGTTTTTT. Protein sequence: CASSLVEAGELFF.